These 26 T cell receptor beta chains originate from one sample sequenced in a study of T-cell reconstitution after alpha-beta-depleted transplantation in children. Unique molecular identifiers tagged the TCRbeta library. TCRdb analysed the PCR reads with MiXCR anew, one entry per CDR3 protein. The sample carries 210,000 or so distinct CDR3 sequences, roughly a tenth recorded once. The source was PBMCs, collected before TCRalphabeta/CD19-depleted stem cell transplant. The receptors stem from a child in the first two years of life with acute myeloid leukemia, due to receive a stem cell transplant.

At least ten counts were recorded for this clonotype. The CDR3 nucleotides are TGTGCCAGCACCCCTGGGCTGGGTCAGCCCCAGCATTTT. Its translation is CASTPGLGQPQHF. This sequence joins TRBV11-1 and TRBJ1-5; D remains ambiguous. The CDR3 runs 13 residues. V lost 7 bases, J lost 6 bases, and 13 bases lay in between. Germline V lookup: CDR1 SGHAT, CDR2 FQDESV (reference sequence).

This clonotype came up many times. The chain links TRBV18 to TRBJ1-3; maybe TRBD1 (5 bases). Trimming took off 2 bases at V and 1 base at J, with 12 bases between the two ends. Germline V gene sequence: CDR1 KGHSH, CDR2 LQKENI. The CDR3 contains 16 residues. This chain's CDR3 is CASSPRTLQSGNTIYF. CDR3 DNA: TGTGCCAGCTCACCAAGGACACTTCAATCTGGAAACACCATATATTTT.

V usage is TRBV20-1 and J usage is TRBJ1-5, with 7 bases that match TRBD1. The germline gives CDR1 DFQATT, CDR2 SNEGSKA (reference sequence). The CDR3 extends over 13 amino acids. The ends lost 6 bases at V and 7 bases at J; junction bases unmatched: 9. The CDR3 spells CSARRAGGQPQHF. CDR3 coding DNA: TGCAGTGCCCGGAGGGCAGGGGGGCAGCCCCAGCATTTT.

This clonotype was seen ten or more times. The rearrangement uses TRBV14 and TRBJ1-4; D gene ambiguous. With 5 bases removed from V and 6 bases from J, the gap between germline ends came to 10 bases. The CDR3 has 13 amino acids. Germline V lookup: CDR1 SGHDN, CDR2 FVKESK. CDR3 DNA sequence: TGTGCCAGCAGCTATGCCTGGGATGAAAAACTGTTTTTT. This translates into CASSYAWDEKLFF.

This clonotype appeared many times. The chain links TRBV7-2 to TRBJ2-1, with D possibly being TRBD2 (6 bases). The V end was cut by 7 bases, the J end by 4 bases, with 17 bases between. The CDR3 length is 15 residues. Germline V lookup: CDR1 SGHTA, CDR2 FQGNSA. The CDR3 loop is CASTNILGGYNEQFF. CDR3 DNA: TGTGCCAGCACCAATATTCTCGGAGGGTACAATGAGCAGTTCTTC. The complete variable domain, with remaining parts taken from reference TRBV7-2 and TRBJ2-1, reads GAGVSQSPSNKVTEKGKDVELRCDPISGHTALYWYRQSLGQGLEFLIYFQGNSAPDKSGLPSDRFSAERTGGSVSTLTIQRTQQEDSAVYLCASTNILGGYNEQFFGPGTRLTVL.

This clonotype has ten or more counts. The V call is TRBV5-4, the J call TRBJ2-1; weak D call: TRBD2 (6 bases). The CDR3 is 14 amino acids. Trimming took 6 bases from V and 5 from J, leaving 15 bases between them. Germline V CDR1 and CDR2: SGHNT, YYREEE (reference sequence). The CDR3 coding sequence is TGTGCCAGCACCAGTTGGGGGGAAAACAATGAGCAGTTCTTC. Protein product: CASTSWGENNEQFF. Full variable domain (remainder filled in from reference TRBV5-4 and TRBJ2-1): ETGVTQSPTHLIKTRGQQVTLRCSSQSGHNTVSWYQQALGQGPQFIFQYYREEENGRGNFPPRFSGLQFPNYSSELNVNALELDDSALYLCASTSWGENNEQFFGPGTRLTVL.

This clonotype was recorded at least ten times. CDR3 loop: CSVAQNTGVNGYTF. The CDR3 coding sequence is TGCAGCGTCGCGCAAAATACAGGGGTTAACGGCTACACCTTC. This chain connects TRBV29-1 to TRBJ1-2, with TRBD1 matching over 7 bases. V dropped 6 bases and J dropped 8; count of bases not matched to a gene: 15. The CDR3 is 14 amino acids. Germline V gives CDR1 SQVTM, CDR2 ANQGSEA.

The chain uses TRBV5-1 and TRBJ2-7, with D perhaps matching TRBD2 (6 bases). The germline V gene encodes CDR1 SGHRS and CDR2 YFSETQ. Deletions cut 3 bases from V and 5 bases from J, with 18 bases between. The CDR3 is made up of 15 amino acids. For the CDR3, the DNA is TGCGCCAGCAGCTGGGACCTTGCGGGAAGCGACGAGCAGTACTTC. It translates to CASSWDLAGSDEQYF.

The sample holds many counts of this clonotype. The V gene is TRBV2, the J gene TRBJ2-2; D is possibly TRBD1 (5 bases). The germline V gene has CDR1 SNHLY and CDR2 FYNNEI. The CDR3 extends over 14 amino acids. The V gene lost 9 bases and the J gene lost 7 bases, with 18 bases spanning the gap. The CDR3 DNA reads TGTGCCAGTGAAAGAGGCAGGGTAATCGGGGAGCTGTTTTTT. Its protein product is CASERGRVIGELFF. The variable domain in full, with the rest retrieved from reference TRBV2 and TRBJ2-2, is EPEVTQTPSHQVTQMGQEVILRCVPISNHLYFYWYRQILGQKVEFLVSFYNNEISEKSEIFDDQFSVERPDGSNFTLKIRSTKLEDSAMYFCASERGRVIGELFFGEGSRLTVL.

The gene calls are TRBV7-9 and TRBJ2-3; 7 bases agree with TRBD1. Per the germline V gene, CDR1 is SEHNR and CDR2 is FQNEAQ (reference sequence). The CDR3 length is 15 residues. V was clipped by 5 bases and J by 2 bases; unmatched bases: 7. CDR3 sequence reads: CASSQTGKDTDTQYF. The CDR3 coding sequence is TGTGCCAGCAGCCAGACAGGGAAGGACACAGATACGCAGTATTTT.

The table lists this clonotype with many counts. A read error may account for a junction end that differs from germline. This chain connects TRBV20-1 to TRBJ2-3; maybe TRBD2 (6 bases). The CDR3 runs to 16 residues. The germline gives CDR1 DFQATT, CDR2 SNEGSKA (reference sequence). The CDR3 loop is CSARTQGRGAGGPSNF. CDR3 coding DNA: TGCAGTGCTAGGACCCAGGGACGGGGTGCAGGAGGGCCAAGTAATTTT.

Ten or more counts support this clonotype. This chain links TRBV29-1 with TRBJ1-1; 7 bases agree with TRBD1. V trimming: 4 bases; J trimming: 8 bases; junction bases outside the gene matches: 4. Germline-derived CDR1 and CDR2 are SQVTM and ANQGSEA. The CDR3 is 11 amino acids. CDR3 DNA sequence: TGCAGCGTTGGGACGGGACAGGAAGCTTTCTTT. It translates to CSVGTGQEAFF.

Regarding this clonotype: A read error is possible here, since a much larger clone lies one base away. The chain recombines TRBV5-1 with TRBJ2-7; 7 nucleotides line up with TRBD1. The CDR3 has 15 amino acids. Germline-derived CDR1 and CDR2 are SGHRS and YFSETQ. The CDR3 DNA follows: TGCGCCAGCAGACCCTCCCGGGACAGAGTACGCGAGCGGTACTTC. This sequence encodes CASRPSRDRVRERYF.

This clonotype showed up many times. This rearrangement joins TRBV29-1 to TRBJ1-2; TRBD1 is a possible D gene (6 bases). Trimming took off 8 bases at V and 2 bases at J, with 15 bases between the two ends. Looked up from germline, CDR1 is SQVTM and CDR2 is ANQGSEA. This CDR3 contains 13 residues. The chain's CDR3 is CSTRGGANYGYTF. The CDR3 nucleotides are TGCAGCACCCGAGGGGGGGCGAACTATGGCTACACCTTC.

This clonotype was seen repeatedly, ten times or more. This CDR3 is CASSLGGTYSPLHF. The CDR3 region has the DNA TGTGCCAGCAGTTTGGGCGGGACCTATTCACCCCTCCACTTT. The V gene is TRBV27, the J gene TRBJ1-6, with a tentative D call TRBD1 (5 bases). This CDR3 is 14 amino acids long. With 3 bases removed from V and 8 bases from J, the gap between germline ends came to 11 bases. The germline CDR1 and CDR2 sequences are MNHEY and SMNVEV (reference sequence).

This clonotype has ten or more counts. This chain connects TRBV29-1 to TRBJ2-1; D perhaps matches TRBD2 (5 bases). The CDR3 has 11 residues. Germline V gene sequence: CDR1 SQVTM, CDR2 ANQGSEA. Trimming removed 6 bases from V and 7 bases from J, with 10 bases in between. CDR3: CSVRLLNEQFF. Here the CDR3 DNA reads TGCAGCGTCCGACTACTAAATGAGCAGTTCTTC.

This clonotype was seen more than once but under ten times. The rearrangement uses TRBV7-3 and TRBJ2-1, with 8 bases that match TRBD2. Losses at the gene ends were 4 bases for V and 8 bases for J; bases not matched to a gene: 13. Germline assignment: CDR1 SGHTA and CDR2 FQGTGA. This CDR3 is built from 16 residues. For the CDR3, the DNA is TGTGCCAGCAGCTCGCAGACTAGCGTATTCGGGCATGAGCAGTTCTTC. The encoded protein is CASSSQTSVFGHEQFF.

The chain uses TRBV19 and TRBJ1-2; D is uncertain. CDR3 size: 13 residues. CDR1 and CDR2 from the germline V gene are LNHDA and SQIVND (reference sequence). Trimming stripped 7 bases from V and 6 bases from J, with 15 bases between. As DNA, the CDR3 is TGTGCCAGTACCCAGAATGAGAGGGATGGCTACACCTTC. It codes for CASTQNERDGYTF.

This clonotype was detected ten times or more. The chain has TRBV7-3 and TRBJ2-2; unclear D gene. Trimming left V 5 bases short and J 0 bases short, with 10 bases between. CDR3 length: 15 residues. Per germline, CDR1 SGHTA and CDR2 FQGTGA. The CDR3 nucleotides are TGTGCCAGCAGCAGAACTGTTGCGAACACCGGGGAGCTGTTTTTT. Translated, it gives CASSRTVANTGELFF.

This clonotype was counted many times. CDR3 bases: TGTGCCAGCACCAGCGGGATAGCGGGGGGGCAAGAGACCCAGTACTTC. Its protein is CASTSGIAGGQETQYF. The chain recombines TRBV6-1 with TRBJ2-5; 11 bases agree with TRBD2. The CDR3 contains 16 residues. The germline CDR1 and CDR2 sequences are MNHNS and SASEGT. The J segment lost 2 bases and the V segment lost 7 bases, leaving 9 bases of the junction unmatched.

This clonotype showed up many times. The V gene is TRBV18, the J gene TRBJ2-2, with D possibly being TRBD1 (7 bases). The V end was cut by 6 bases, the J end by 4 bases, with 12 bases between. The germline gives CDR1 KGHSH, CDR2 LQKENI. The CDR3 contains 14 residues. CDR3 residues: CASSWRDSTGELFF. CDR3 in DNA: TGTGCCAGCTCTTGGAGGGACAGCACCGGGGAGCTGTTTTTT.

This clonotype was counted ten times or more. The chain combines TRBV20-1 with TRBJ2-1; 8 bases fit TRBD2. The CDR3 loop spans 15 amino acids. Germline V gene lookup returns CDR1 DFQATT and CDR2 SNEGSKA (reference sequence). V lost 1 base and J lost 0; bases outside the gene matches: 2. CDR3 in DNA: TGCAGTGCTAGAGTTGGGACTAGCTCCTACAATGAGCAGTTCTTC. It is translated as CSARVGTSSYNEQFF.

This clonotype was observed a few times. The V and J genes are TRBV7-2 and TRBJ1-2, with 8 bases identical to TRBD1. The V and J ends lost 4 bases and 4 bases, in that order; junction bases with no gene match: 5. The germline V gene encodes CDR1 SGHTA and CDR2 FQGNSA. There are 14 residues in the CDR3. CDR3 in amino acids: CASSSGQGAYGYTF. The CDR3 nucleotides read TGTGCCAGCAGCTCCGGACAGGGCGCCTATGGCTACACCTTC.

The chain joins TRBV7-2 to TRBJ2-1; D possibly corresponds to TRBD2 (6 bases). This CDR3 spans 15 amino acids. V gave up 6 bases and J gave up 1 base, with 13 bases separating them. CDR1 and CDR2 (germline): SGHTA, FQGNSA. CDR3 in DNA: TGTGCCAGCAGGACCGGGACTCATTCCTACAATGAGCAGTTCTTC. Translated: CASRTGTHSYNEQFF. Using reference TRBV7-2 and TRBJ2-1 for the parts outside the CDR3, the full variable domain is GAGVSQSPSNKVTEKGKDVELRCDPISGHTALYWYRQSLGQGLEFLIYFQGNSAPDKSGLPSDRFSAERTGGSVSTLTIQRTQQEDSAVYLCASRTGTHSYNEQFFGPGTRLTVL.

This clonotype was observed a handful of times. A read error is possible here, since a much larger clone lies one base away. V usage is TRBV5-1 and J usage is TRBJ2-3; 12 bases fit TRBD2. Germline values: CDR1 SGHRS, CDR2 YFSETQ. The CDR3 loop spans 18 amino acids. In DNA form, the CDR3 reads TGCGCCAGCAGCTTAGAGACTAGCGGGGGCCTAAACACAGGTACGCAGTATTTT. The encoded protein is CASSLETSGGLNTGTQYF.

This clonotype was picked up many times. V usage is TRBV20-1 and J usage is TRBJ1-5, with a weak D call TRBD1 (5 bases). V lost 0 bases, J lost 6 bases, and 15 bases lay in between. The V gene's germline CDR1 is DFQATT and CDR2 SNEGSKA (reference sequence). The CDR3 sequence is 15 residues long. CDR3 in amino acids: CSARDPREAGQPQHF. CDR3 DNA: TGCAGTGCTAGAGATCCCAGGGAGGCTGGTCAGCCCCAGCATTTT.